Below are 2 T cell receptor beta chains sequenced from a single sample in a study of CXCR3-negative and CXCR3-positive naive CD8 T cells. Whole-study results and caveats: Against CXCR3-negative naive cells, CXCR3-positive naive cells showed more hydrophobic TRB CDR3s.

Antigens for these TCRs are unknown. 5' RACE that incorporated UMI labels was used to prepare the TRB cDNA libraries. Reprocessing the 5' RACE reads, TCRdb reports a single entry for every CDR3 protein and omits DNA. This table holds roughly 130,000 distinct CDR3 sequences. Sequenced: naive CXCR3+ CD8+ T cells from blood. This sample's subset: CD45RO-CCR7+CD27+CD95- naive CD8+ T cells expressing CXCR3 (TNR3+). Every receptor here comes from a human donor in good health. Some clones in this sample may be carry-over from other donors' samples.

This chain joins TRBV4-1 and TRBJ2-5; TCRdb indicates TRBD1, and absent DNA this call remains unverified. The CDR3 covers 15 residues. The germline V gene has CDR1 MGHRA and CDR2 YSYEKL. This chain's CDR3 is CASSLNPGGKETQYF.

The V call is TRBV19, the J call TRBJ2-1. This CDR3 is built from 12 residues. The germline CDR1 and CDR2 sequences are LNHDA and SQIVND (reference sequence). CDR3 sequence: CASTTGYNEQFF.